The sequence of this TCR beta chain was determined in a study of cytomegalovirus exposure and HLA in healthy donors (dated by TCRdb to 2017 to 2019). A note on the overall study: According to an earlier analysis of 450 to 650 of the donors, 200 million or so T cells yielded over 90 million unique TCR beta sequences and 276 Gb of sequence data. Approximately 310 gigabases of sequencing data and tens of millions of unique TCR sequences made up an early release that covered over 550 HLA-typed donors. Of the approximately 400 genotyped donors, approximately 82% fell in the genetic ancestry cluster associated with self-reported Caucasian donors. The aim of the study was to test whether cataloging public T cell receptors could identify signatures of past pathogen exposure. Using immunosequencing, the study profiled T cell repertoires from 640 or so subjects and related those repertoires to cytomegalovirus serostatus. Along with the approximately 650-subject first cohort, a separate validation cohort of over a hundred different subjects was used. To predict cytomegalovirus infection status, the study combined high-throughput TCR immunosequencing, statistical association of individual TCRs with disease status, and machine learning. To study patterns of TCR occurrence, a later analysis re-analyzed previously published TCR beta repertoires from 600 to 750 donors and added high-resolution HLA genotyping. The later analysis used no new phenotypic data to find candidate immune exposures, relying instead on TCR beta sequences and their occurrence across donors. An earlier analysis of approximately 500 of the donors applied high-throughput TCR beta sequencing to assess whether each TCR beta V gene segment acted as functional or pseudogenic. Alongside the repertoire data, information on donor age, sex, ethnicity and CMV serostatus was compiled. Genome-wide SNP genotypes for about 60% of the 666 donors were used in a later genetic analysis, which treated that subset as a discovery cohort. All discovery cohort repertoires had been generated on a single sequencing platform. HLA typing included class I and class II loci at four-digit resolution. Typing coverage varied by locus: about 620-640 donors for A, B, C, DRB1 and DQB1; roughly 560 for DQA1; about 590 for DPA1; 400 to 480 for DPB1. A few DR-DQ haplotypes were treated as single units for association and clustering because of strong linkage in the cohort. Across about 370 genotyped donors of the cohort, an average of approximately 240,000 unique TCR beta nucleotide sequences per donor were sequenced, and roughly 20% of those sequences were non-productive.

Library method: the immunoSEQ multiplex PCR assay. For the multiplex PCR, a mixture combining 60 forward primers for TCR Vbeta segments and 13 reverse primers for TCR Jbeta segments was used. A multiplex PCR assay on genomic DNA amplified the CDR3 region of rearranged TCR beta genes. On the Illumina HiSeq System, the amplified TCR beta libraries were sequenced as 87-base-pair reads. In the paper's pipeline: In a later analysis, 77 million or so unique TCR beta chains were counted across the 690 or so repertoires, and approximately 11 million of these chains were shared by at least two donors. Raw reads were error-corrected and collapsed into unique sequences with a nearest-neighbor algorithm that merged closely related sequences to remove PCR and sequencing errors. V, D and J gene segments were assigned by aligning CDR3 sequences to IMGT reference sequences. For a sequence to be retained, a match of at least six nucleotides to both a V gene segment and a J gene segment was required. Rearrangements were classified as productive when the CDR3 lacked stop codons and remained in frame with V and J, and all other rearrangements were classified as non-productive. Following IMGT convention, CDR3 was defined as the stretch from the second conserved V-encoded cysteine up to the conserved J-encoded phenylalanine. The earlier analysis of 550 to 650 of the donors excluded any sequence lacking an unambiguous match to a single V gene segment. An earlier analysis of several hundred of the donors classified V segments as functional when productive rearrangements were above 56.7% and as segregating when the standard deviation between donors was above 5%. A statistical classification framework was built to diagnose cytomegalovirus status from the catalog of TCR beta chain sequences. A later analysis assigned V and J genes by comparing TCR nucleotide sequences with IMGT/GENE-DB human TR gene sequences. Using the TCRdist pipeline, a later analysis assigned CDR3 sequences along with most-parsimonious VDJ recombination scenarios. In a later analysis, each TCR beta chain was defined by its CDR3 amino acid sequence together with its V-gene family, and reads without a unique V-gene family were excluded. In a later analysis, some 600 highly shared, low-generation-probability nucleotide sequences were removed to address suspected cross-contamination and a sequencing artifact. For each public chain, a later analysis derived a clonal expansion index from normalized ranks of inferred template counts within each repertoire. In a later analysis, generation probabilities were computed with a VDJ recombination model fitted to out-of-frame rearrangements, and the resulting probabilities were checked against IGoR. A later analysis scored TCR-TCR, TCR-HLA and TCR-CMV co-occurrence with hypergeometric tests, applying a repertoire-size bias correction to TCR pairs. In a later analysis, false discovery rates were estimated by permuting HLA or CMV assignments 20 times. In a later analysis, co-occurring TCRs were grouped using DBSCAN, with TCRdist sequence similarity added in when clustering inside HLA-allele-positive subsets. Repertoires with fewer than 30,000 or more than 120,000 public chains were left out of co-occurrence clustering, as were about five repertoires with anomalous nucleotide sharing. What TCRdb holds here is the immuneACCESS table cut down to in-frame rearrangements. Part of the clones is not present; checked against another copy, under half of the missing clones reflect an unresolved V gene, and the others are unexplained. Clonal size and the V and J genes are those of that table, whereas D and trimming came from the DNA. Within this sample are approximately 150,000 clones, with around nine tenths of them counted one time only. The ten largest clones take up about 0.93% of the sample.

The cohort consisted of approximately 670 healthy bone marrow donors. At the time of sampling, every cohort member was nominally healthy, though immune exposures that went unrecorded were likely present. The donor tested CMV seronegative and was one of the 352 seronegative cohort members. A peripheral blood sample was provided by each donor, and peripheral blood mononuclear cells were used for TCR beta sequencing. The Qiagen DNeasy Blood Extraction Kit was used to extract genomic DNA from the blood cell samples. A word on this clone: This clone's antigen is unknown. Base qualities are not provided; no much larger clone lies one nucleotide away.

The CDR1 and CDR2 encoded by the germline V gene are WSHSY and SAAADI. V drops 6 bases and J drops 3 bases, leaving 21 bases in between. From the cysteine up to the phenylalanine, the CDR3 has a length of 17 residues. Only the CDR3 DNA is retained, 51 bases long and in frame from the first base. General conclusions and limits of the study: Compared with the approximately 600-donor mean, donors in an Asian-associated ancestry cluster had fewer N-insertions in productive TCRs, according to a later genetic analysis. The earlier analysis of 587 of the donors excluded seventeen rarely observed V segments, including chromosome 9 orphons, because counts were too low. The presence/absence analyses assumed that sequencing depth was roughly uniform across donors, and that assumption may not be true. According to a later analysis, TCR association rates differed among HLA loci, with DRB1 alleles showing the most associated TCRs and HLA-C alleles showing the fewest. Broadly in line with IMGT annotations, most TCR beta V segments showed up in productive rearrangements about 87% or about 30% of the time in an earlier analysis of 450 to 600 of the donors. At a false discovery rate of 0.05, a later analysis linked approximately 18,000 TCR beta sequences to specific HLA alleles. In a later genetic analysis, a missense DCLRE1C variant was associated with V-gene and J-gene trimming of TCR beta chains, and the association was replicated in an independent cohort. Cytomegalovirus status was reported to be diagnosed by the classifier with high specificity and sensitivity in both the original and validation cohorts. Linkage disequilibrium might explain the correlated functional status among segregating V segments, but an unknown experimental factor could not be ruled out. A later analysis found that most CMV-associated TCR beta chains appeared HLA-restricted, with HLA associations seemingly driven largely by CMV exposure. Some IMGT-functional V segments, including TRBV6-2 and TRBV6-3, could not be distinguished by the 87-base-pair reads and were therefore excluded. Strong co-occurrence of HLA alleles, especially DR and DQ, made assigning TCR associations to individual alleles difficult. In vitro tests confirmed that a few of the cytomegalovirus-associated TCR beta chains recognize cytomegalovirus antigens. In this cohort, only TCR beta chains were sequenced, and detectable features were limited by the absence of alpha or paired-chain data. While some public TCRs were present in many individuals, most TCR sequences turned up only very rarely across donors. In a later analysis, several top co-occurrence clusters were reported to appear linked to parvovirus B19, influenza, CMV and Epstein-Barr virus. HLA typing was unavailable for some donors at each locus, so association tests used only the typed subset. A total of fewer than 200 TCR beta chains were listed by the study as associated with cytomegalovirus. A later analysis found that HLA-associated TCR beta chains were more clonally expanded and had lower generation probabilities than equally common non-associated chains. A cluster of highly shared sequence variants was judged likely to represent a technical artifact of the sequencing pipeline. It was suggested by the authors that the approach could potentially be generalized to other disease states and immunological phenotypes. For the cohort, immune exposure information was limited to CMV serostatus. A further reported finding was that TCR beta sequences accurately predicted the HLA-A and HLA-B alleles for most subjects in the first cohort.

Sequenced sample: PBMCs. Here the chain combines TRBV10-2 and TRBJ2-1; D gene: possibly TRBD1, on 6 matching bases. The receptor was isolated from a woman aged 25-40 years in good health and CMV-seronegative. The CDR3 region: CASSQPKTGSSYNEQFF. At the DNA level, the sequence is TGCGCCAGCAGCCAACCCAAGACAGGCTCAAGCTACAATGAGCAGTTCTTC.